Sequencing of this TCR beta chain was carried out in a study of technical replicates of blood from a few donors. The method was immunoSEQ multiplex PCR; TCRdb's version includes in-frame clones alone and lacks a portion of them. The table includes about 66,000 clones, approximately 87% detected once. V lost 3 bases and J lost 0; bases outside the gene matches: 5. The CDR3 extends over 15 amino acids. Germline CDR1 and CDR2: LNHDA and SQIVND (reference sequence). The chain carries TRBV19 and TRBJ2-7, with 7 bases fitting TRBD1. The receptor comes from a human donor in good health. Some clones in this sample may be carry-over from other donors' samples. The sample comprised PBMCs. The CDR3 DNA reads TGTGCCAGTAGTATCGGGGACAGTCCCTCCTACGAGCAGTACTTC. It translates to CASSIGDSPSYEQYF. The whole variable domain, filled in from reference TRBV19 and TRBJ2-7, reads DGGITQSPKYLFRKEGQNVTLSCEQNLNHDAMYWYRQDPGQGLRLIYYSQIVNDFQKGDIAEGYSVSREKKESFPLTVTSAQKNPTAFYLCASSIGDSPSYEQYFGPGTRLTVT.